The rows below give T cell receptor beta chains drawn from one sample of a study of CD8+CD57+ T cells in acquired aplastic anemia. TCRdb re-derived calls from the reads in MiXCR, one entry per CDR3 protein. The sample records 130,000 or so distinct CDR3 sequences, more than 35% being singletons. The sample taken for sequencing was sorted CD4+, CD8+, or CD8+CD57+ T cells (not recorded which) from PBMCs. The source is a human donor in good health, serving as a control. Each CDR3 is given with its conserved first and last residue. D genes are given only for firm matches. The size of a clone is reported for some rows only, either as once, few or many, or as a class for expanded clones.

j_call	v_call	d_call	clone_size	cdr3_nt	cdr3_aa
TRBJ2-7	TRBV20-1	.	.	TGCAGTGCACCAGGGAATTCCTACGAGCAGTACTTC	CSAPGNSYEQYF
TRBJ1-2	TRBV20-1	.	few	TGCAGTGCTAGTAGCGCCAGGATGCCCGGCTACACCTTC	CSASSARMPGYTF
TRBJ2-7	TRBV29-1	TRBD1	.	TGCAGCGTCGAGGACAGGGAATACGAGCAGTACTTC	CSVEDREYEQYF
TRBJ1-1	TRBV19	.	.	TGTGCCAGTAGTTTGACAAAGAACACTGAAGCTTTCTTT	CASSLTKNTEAFF
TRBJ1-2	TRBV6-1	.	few	TGTGCCAGCAGTGAAGCGGCCAGGTTTCTCTATGGCTACACCTTC	CASSEAARFLYGYTF
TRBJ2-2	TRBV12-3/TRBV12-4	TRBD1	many	TGTGCCAGCAGTTCGGGACAGACTACCGGGGAGCTGTTTTTT	CASSSGQTTGELFF
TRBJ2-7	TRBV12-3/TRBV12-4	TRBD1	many	TGTGCCAGCAGTCATCGGAGTAACAGGGGGCGCGAGCAGTACTTC	CASSHRSNRGREQYF
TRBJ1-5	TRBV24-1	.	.	TGTGCCACCAGTGCTAGCGGCGGCAATCAGCCCCAGCATTTT	CATSASGGNQPQHF
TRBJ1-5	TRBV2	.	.	TGTGCCAGCAGGGGGCAGAGCCTTACTCAGCCCCAGCATTTT	CASRGQSLTQPQHF
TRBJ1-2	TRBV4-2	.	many	TGTGCCAGCAGCCAAGGGGGTCATGGCTACACCTTC	CASSQGGHGYTF
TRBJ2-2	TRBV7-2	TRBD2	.	TGTGCCATCAGTCTAGCGGCGAACACCGGGGAGCTGTTTTTT	CAISLAANTGELFF
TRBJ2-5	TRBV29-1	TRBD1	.	TGCAGCGCTCACAGGGGGCAAGAGACCCAGTACTTC	CSAHRGQETQYF
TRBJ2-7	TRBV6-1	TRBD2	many	TGTGCCAGCAGTATGACTAGCGGGAGAGTACACGAGCAGTACTTC	CASSMTSGRVHEQYF
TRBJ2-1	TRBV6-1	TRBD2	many	TGTGCCAGCAGGGGACTAGCGGGAGGAGTCCCGCCTACGTTCTTC	CASRGLAGGVPPTFF
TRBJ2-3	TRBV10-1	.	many	TGCGCCAGCAGTGGGACTCAAACCAAAGATACGCAGTATTTT	CASSGTQTKDTQYF
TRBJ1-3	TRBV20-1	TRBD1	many	TGCAGTGCTAGACCCGGACAGGGGGTTTACGGAAACACCATATATTTT	CSARPGQGVYGNTIYF
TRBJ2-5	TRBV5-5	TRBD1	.	TGTGCCAGCACGGGCAAGGACAGGAGTGCCCTAGAGACCCAGTACTTC	CASTGKDRSALETQYF
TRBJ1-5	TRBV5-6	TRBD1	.	TGTGCCAGCAGCGGGGGACAGGGTCGTCAGCCCCAGCATTTT	CASSGGQGRQPQHF
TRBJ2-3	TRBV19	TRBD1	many	TGTGCCAGTAGTGGGACAGGCACAGATACGCAGTATTTT	CASSGTGTDTQYF
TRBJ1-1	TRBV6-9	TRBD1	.	TGTGCCAGCAGTTCACCGGGACAGGCCTTGAACACTGAAGCTTTCTTT	CASSSPGQALNTEAFF
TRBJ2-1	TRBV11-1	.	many	TGTGCCAGCAGCCCAAAATATACCGACAGAGACAATGAGCAGTTCTTC	CASSPKYTDRDNEQFF